The present entry profiles one T cell receptor beta chain with its context. As to time point: blood 4 weeks post-SBRT, at nephrectomy. Treatment given: 15 Gy SBRT to primary tumor, nephrectomy 4 weeks later. The data derive from a study of radiation and T cells in renal cell carcinoma. Data came from immunoSEQ multiplex PCR; TCRdb stores just in-frame clones and leaves some out. The sample has around 100,000 clones, 70% to 85% seen once. The specimen comprised blood, sampled from a patient whose treatment included radiotherapy and nephrectomy. The receptor comes from a man in his sixties with renal cell carcinoma.

This CDR3 reads CASSLTGQPYEQYF. CDR3 coding DNA: TGTGCCAGCTCATTAACGGGACAGCCCTACGAGCAGTACTTC. V is TRBV18 and J is TRBJ2-7; 7 bases fit TRBD1. V was clipped by 5 bases and J by 2 bases; unmatched bases: 6. Germline loops: CDR1 KGHSH, CDR2 LQKENI. This CDR3 region has 14 residues. The full variable domain, in which reference TRBV18 and TRBJ2-7 provide the parts outside the CDR3, is NAGVMQNPRHLVRRRGQEARLRCSPMKGHSHVYWYRQLPEEGLKFMVYLQKENIIDESGMPKERFSAEFPKEGPSILRIQQVVRGDSAAYFCASSLTGQPYEQYFGPGTRLTVT.